The source of this TCR beta chain is a study of CD8 T cells in ankylosing spondylitis. This clonotype has more than one count but fewer than ten. Antigen unknown. Study outcomes and limitations: Disease-linked clones reportedly showed significant enrichment in matched ankylosing spondylitis synovial fluid. Among TCR beta sequences, a motif of under ten highly homologous variants appeared characteristic of ankylosing spondylitis blood. Clones linked to disease, bearing a CD8+ phenotype, were relatively rare in peripheral blood.

This CDR3 has 14 amino acids. Germline V gene lookup returns CDR1 MDHEN and CDR2 SYDVKM. The V gene lost 2 bases and the J gene lost 3 bases, with 9 bases spanning the gap. Generation of TCR beta libraries employed quantitative 5'-RACE incorporating molecular barcodes. TCRdb used MiXCR to reprocess the 5' RACE reads, holding one entry per CDR3 protein. The profile shows a few hundred thousand distinct CDR3 sequences, approximately 17% of them singletons. This receptor was taken from a male donor with ankylosing spondylitis. The V and J genes are TRBV28 and TRBJ2-3; a possible D gene is TRBD1 (5 bases). The material sequenced was blood, either unsorted or a sorted T cell fraction (not recorded which). The DNA for the CDR3 is TGTGCCAGCAGTTTAACACAGGAGACAGATACGCAGTATTTT. Its translation is CASSLTQETDTQYF.